Each of the 14 T cell receptor beta chains below was sequenced from the same sample in a study of T cells after posttransplantation cyclophosphamide. The naive gate required viable CD3+CD4+ or CD3+CD8+ cells with CCR7+CD45RA+CD45RO-CD95-CD27+CD28+ phenotype. This table comes from immunoSEQ multiplex PCR, and its TCRdb copy is limited to in-frame clones, with some not included. The sample has some 20,000 clones; 95% to 98% are singletons. The sequenced sample was naive CD4+ T cells sorted from PBMCs. The receptors here all came from a man in his forties or fifties in good health, CMV-negative, and a related stem cell transplant donor.

The chain recombines TRBV29-1 with TRBJ2-7; 12 bases map to TRBD2. This CDR3 region has 15 residues. J was trimmed by 6 bases and V by 5 bases; bases with no gene match: 11. In germline, CDR1 is SQVTM, CDR2 ANQGSEA. DNA of the CDR3: TGCAGCGTTACCCGCCGACTAGCGGGAGTTCCCGAGCAGTACTTC. Protein product: CSVTRRLAGVPEQYF.

J is TRBJ2-7 and V is TRBV7-7, with a tentative D call TRBD2 (6 bases). Trimming cost V 3 bases and J 7 bases, with 13 bases left between them. Germline V gene sequence: CDR1 SSHAT, CDR2 FNYEAQ (reference sequence). This CDR3 spans 13 amino acids. CDR3 sequence (DNA): TGTGCCAGCAGCTTCTCGGGACGGGGGGAGCAGTACTTC. This gives the protein CASSFSGRGEQYF.

The J gene is TRBJ2-6, the V gene TRBV2; TRBD1 is a possible D gene (6 bases). The germline V gene encodes CDR1 SNHLY and CDR2 FYNNEI. This CDR3 is 19 amino acids long. V was cut by 3 bases and J by 1 base, with 19 bases left in between. The CDR3 coding sequence is TGTGCCAGCAGTGATGCCAGGGGCGCCCAGGGATCTGGGGCCAACGTCCTGACTTTC. It codes for CASSDARGAQGSGANVLTF.

This rearrangement joins TRBV11-2 to TRBJ2-5, with 8 bases lining up with TRBD2. This CDR3 spans 15 amino acids. Trimming at V came to 0 bases and at J to 3 bases, leaving 3 bases not matched to a gene. Germline V gives CDR1 SGHAT, CDR2 FQNNGV. The CDR3 reads CASSLDGGLEETQYF. Here the CDR3 DNA reads TGTGCCAGCAGCTTAGATGGGGGACTAGAAGAGACCCAGTACTTC.

The CDR3 DNA follows: TGTGCCTGGAGTGTGGACAGGGGGCTGTACGAGCAGTACTTC. It yields the protein CAWSVDRGLYEQYF. The chain combines TRBV30 with TRBJ2-7; 11 bases agree with TRBD1. V shed 0 bases and J 4 bases; nucleotides not matched to a gene: 2. The CDR3 has 14 residues. Germline CDR1 is GTSNPN and CDR2 is SVGIG (reference sequence).

The V and J genes are TRBV14 and TRBJ2-1; 7 nucleotides align to TRBD2. The CDR3 has 16 amino acids. Unmatched junction bases numbered 4, after V lost 2 bases and J lost 0 bases. The germline gives CDR1 SGHDN, CDR2 FVKESK. CDR3 amino acids: CASSQIAGFSYNEQFF. The CDR3 DNA reads as TGTGCCAGCAGCCAAATAGCGGGCTTCTCCTACAATGAGCAGTTCTTC. The full variable domain, in which reference TRBV14 and TRBJ2-1 provide the parts outside the CDR3, is EAGVTQFPSHSVIEKGQTVTLRCDPISGHDNLYWYRRVMGKEIKFLLHFVKESKQDESGMPNNRFLAERTGGTYSTLKVQPAELEDSGVYFCASSQIAGFSYNEQFFGPGTRLTVL.

The chain carries TRBV11-3 and TRBJ1-1; 8 bases agree with TRBD1. V trimming: 5 bases; J trimming: 1 base; junction bases outside the gene matches: 3. CDR3 size: 14 residues. The germline V gene encodes CDR1 SGHNT and CDR2 YENEEA. CDR3 region: CASSPGQGNTEAFF. The CDR3 DNA is TGTGCCAGCAGCCCCGGACAGGGGAACACTGAAGCTTTCTTT. Full variable domain (outside the CDR3, taken from reference TRBV11-3 and TRBJ1-1): EAGVVQSPRYKIIEKKQPVAFWCNPISGHNTLYWYLQNLGQGPELLIRYENEEAVDDSQLPKDRFSAERLKGVDSTLKIQPAELGDSAVYLCASSPGQGNTEAFFGQGTRLTVV.

The rearrangement links TRBV30 to TRBJ2-7; the match to TRBD1 covers 10 bases. Germline CDR1 and CDR2: GTSNPN and SVGIG (reference sequence). Trimming took 4 bases from V and 4 from J; bases not matched to a gene: 10. CDR3 length equals 15 residues. CDR3 sequence: CAWTGQGDRRYEQYF. In nucleotides, the CDR3 is TGTGCCTGGACCGGACAGGGGGATCGGAGGTACGAGCAGTACTTC.

The chain recombines TRBV7-9 with TRBJ1-1; unclear D gene. The V gene lost 5 bases and the J gene lost 3 bases, with 10 bases spanning the gap. Germline CDR1 SEHNR, CDR2 FQNEAQ (reference sequence). This CDR3 contains 13 residues. Here the CDR3 reads CASSATTYTEAFF. The CDR3 coding sequence is TGTGCCAGCAGCGCCACCACATACACTGAAGCTTTCTTT.

The CDR3 nucleotides are TGCGCCAGCAGCTGGCGGACTAGCGGGAGTCAGACCCAGTACTTC. Residues: CASSWRTSGSQTQYF. The rearrangement joins TRBV5-1 to TRBJ2-5, with 13 bases lining up with TRBD2. V shed 3 bases and J 6 bases; nucleotides not matched to a gene: 5. Germline V CDR1 and CDR2: SGHRS, YFSETQ. The CDR3 covers 15 residues.

The chain is built from TRBV18 and TRBJ2-1; possibly TRBD1 for D (5 bases). Trimming cost V 3 bases and J 6 bases, with 15 bases left between them. The germline V gene has CDR1 KGHSH and CDR2 LQKENI. The CDR3 length is 15 residues. CDR3 in amino acids: CASSPGIAGPNEQFF. DNA of the CDR3: TGTGCCAGCTCACCGGGCATTGCAGGGCCCAATGAGCAGTTCTTC. Using reference TRBV18 and TRBJ2-1 for the parts outside the CDR3, the full variable domain is NAGVMQNPRHLVRRRGQEARLRCSPMKGHSHVYWYRQLPEEGLKFMVYLQKENIIDESGMPKERFSAEFPKEGPSILRIQQVVRGDSAAYFCASSPGIAGPNEQFFGPGTRLTVL.

This rearrangement joins TRBV27 to TRBJ2-5; a weak D match, TRBD2 (7 bases). The length of the CDR3 is 14 residues. Trimming removed 4 bases at V and 4 bases at J, with 13 bases between. CDR1 and CDR2 (germline): MNHEY, SMNVEV (reference sequence). Here the CDR3 DNA reads TGTGCCAGCAGTTCCCTACGGGGGGCAGAGACCCAGTACTTC. The encoded protein is CASSSLRGAETQYF.

V is TRBV7-2 and J is TRBJ2-7; 8 positions match TRBD1. Per germline, CDR1 SGHTA and CDR2 FQGNSA. V lost 5 bases and J lost 2; bases outside the gene matches: 2. The CDR3 consists of 13 residues. CDR3 loop: CASSPDRAYEQYF. CDR3 sequence (DNA): TGTGCCAGCAGCCCGGACAGGGCCTACGAGCAGTACTTC.

The rearrangement links TRBV6-5 to TRBJ1-1; D gene unclear. The CDR3 spans 15 residues. The V gene's germline CDR1 is MNHEY and CDR2 SVGAGI. Trimming shortened V by 1 base and J by 1 base, and 10 bases separated the two germline ends. Written as DNA, the CDR3 is TGTGCCAGCAGTTACTACAAGGGAGGGAACACTGAAGCTTTCTTT. This sequence encodes CASSYYKGGNTEAFF.